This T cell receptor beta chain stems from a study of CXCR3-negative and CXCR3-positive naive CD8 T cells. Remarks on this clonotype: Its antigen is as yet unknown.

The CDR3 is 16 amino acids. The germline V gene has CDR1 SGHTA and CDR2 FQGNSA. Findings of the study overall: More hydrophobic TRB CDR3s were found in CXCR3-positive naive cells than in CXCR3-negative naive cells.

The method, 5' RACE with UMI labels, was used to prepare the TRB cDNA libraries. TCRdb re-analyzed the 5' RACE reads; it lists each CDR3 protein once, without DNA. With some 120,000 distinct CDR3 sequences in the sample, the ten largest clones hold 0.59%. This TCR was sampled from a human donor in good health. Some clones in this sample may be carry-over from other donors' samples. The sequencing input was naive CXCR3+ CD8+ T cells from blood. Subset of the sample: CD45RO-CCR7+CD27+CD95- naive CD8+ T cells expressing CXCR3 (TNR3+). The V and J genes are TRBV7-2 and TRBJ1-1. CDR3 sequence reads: CASSLAAGFMNTEAFF.